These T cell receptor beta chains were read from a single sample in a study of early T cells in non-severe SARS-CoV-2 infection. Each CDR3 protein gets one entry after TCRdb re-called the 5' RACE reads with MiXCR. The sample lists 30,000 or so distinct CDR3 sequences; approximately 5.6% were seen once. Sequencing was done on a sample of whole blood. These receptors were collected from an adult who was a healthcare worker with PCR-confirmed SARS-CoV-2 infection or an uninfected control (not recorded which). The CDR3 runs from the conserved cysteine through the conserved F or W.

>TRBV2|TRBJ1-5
CASSDRGFNSNQPQHF
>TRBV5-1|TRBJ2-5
CASSFLGTTQETQYF
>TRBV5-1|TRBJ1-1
CASSLQGGTEAFF
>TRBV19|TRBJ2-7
CASSLRGGPYEQYF
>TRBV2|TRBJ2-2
CASSELSGRNTGELFF
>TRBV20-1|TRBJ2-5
CSARPWTGVETQYF
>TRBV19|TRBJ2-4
CASSIDLFGGAKNIQYF
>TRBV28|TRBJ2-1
CASTIGTGVGNNEQFF
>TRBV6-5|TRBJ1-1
CASSYVPGTEAFF
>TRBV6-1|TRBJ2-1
CASSEPGLNNEQFF
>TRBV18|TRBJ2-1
CASSPYSAVASPGGEQFF
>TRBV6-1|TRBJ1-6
CASSEDLGSPLHF
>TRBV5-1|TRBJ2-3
CASSFSPNTDTQYF
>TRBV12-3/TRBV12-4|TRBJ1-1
CASSPGSWFVGNTEAFF
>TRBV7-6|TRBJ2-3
CASSTRDTRTDTQYF
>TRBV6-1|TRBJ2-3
CASSEGGTVTDTQYF
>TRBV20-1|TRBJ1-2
CSAKRDSGYGYTF
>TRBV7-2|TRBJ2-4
CASSLNRDNIQYF
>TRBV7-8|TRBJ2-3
CASSRERNTDTQYF
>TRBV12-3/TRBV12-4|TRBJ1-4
CASSYRRSEKLFF
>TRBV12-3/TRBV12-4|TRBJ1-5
CASKGSLGPQHF